This TCR beta chain was profiled in a study of immune heterogeneity within non-small cell lung tumors. Study as a whole: In total, the tumors were 4 squamous cell carcinomas, around 10 non-squamous carcinomas and 1 not otherwise specified.

CDR3 length: 12 residues. Germline CDR1 and CDR2: LNHDA and SQIVND (reference sequence). The V end lost 8 bases, the J end lost 5 bases, and 12 bases lay between the germline ends. Points from the study as a whole: While identical dominant CDR3 beta clonotypes recurred across tumor sites within a patient, high-frequency clones unique to individual sites also appeared. Local T-cell clonality tracked local tumor mutational burden; the correlation was moderate but significant (R approximately 0.35).

Bulk tumor genomic DNA constituted the template, at around 600 ng per sample. Spaced far apart, several biopsies were taken from each primary tumor during surgery. Patients went through curative surgery, and their non-small cell lung cancer was untreated and newly diagnosed. Using 32 V and 13 J primers, multiplex PCR amplified TCR beta CDR3. A single record per CDR3 protein comes from TCRdb applying MiXCR to the multiplex PCR reads. The profile covers about 1,800 distinct CDR3 sequences, with around 47% appearing a single time and 15% taken by the ten largest. With regard to this clonotype: What it recognizes is unknown.

V and J are TRBV19 and TRBJ1-1; perhaps TRBD1 as D (5 bases). This receptor was identified in a man in his 60s with non-small cell lung cancer. Sequencing was done on a sample of lung tumor tissue. CDR3 coding DNA: TGTGCCAGTGGGGGATCGGGAACTGAAGCTTTCTTT. It is translated as CASGGSGTEAFF.